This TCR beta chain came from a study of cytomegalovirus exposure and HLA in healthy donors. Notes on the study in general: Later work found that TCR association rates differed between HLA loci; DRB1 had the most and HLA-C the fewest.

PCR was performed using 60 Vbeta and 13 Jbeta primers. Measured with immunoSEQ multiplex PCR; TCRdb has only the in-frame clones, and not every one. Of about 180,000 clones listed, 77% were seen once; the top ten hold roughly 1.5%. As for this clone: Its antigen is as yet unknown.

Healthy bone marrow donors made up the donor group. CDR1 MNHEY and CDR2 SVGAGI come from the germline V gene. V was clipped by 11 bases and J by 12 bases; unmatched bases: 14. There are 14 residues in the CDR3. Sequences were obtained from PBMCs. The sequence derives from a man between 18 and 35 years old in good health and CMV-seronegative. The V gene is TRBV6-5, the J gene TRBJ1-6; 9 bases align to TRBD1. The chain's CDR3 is CASRVGTGFQPLHF. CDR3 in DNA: TGTGCCTCCCGGGTGGGGACAGGGTTCCAACCCCTCCACTTT.